The rows below give T cell receptor beta chains drawn from one sample of a study of blood T cell repertoires in COVID-19. Method: immunoSEQ multiplex PCR; TCRdb's copy keeps in-frame clones and lacks some. Of about 150,000 clones in the sample, around 83% were seen once. Sequenced: peripheral blood. These receptors were taken from an older man who had recovered from COVID-19. Each CDR3 is given without its conserved first and last residue. Fields, in order: V gene, CDR3 length, J gene, CDR3 protein.

TRBV18	12	TRBJ2-5	ASSPGHGQETQY
TRBV18	11	TRBJ2-1	ASSDRQNNEQF
TRBV12-3/TRBV12-4	10	TRBJ1-1	ASSLERSEAF
TRBV19	12	TRBJ1-5	ASSYGQGYQPQH
TRBV11-2	13	TRBJ2-2	ASSLGGRRTGELF
TRBV7-8	12	TRBJ1-2	ASSTGQGNYGYT
TRBV7-2	11	TRBJ1-1	ASSLEANTEAF
TRBV2	11	TRBJ1-5	ASSVYSNQPQH
TRBV6-5	13	TRBJ1-6	ASREIGTADSPLH
TRBV7-2	13	TRBJ2-3	ASSSGLASTDTQY
TRBV7-9	15	TRBJ2-3	ASSSSGRGPSTDTQY
TRBV6-5	12	TRBJ1-6	ASSTGTPNSPLH
TRBV9	14	TRBJ2-1	ASSVAGGTWNNEQF
TRBV6-4	14	TRBJ2-2	ASSDTAGVRTGELF
TRBV7-2	16	TRBJ2-1	ASSFPDRGAESYNEQF
TRBV24-1	12	TRBJ1-2	ATSDPTENYGYT
TRBV10-3	14	TRBJ1-4	AISESKAADNEKLF
TRBV19	14	TRBJ2-5	ASSIIHTSRGGTQY
TRBV2	12	TRBJ2-1	ASTAGEPYNEQF
TRBV20-1	14	TRBJ1-5	SASPRTGRSNQPQH
TRBV30	13	TRBJ1-4	AWSVPAGLPEKLF
TRBV30	15	TRBJ1-5	AWSPPRTGLGNQPQH
TRBV4-1	12	TRBJ2-7	ASSQTGQGYEQY
TRBV7-9	11	TRBJ2-5	ASSLNRKETQY
TRBV7-2	13	TRBJ2-7	ASSSRGQRTYEQY
TRBV7-2	15	TRBJ1-3	ASSRVAVTNSGNTIY
TRBV6-5	13	TRBJ1-2	ASSYSIDRHYGYT
TRBV5-1	14	TRBJ2-3	ASSGIAGGRGDTQY
TRBV11-2	13	TRBJ2-7	ASSLGASGSYEQY
TRBV7-9	15	TRBJ2-2	ASSLLPSGGNTGELF
TRBV9	14	TRBJ2-3	ASSAPVAGGTDTQY
TRBV5-1	11	TRBJ1-2	ASSLGGQNLPT
TRBV6-5	12	TRBJ1-3	ASSNFYSGNTIY
TRBV3-1/TRBV3-2	11	TRBJ1-2	ASSQENIYGYT
TRBV11-2	14	TRBJ2-3	ASRQPGRERTDTQY
TRBV7-9	13	TRBJ1-1	ASSLAAGASGEAF
TRBV18	11	TRBJ1-4	ASSRDRAEKLF
TRBV23-1	13	TRBJ2-7	ASSQYQREGYEQY
TRBV7-9	14	TRBJ2-5	ASSLGGTGGAETQY
TRBV6-5	14	TRBJ2-1	ASSYGGQGRDNEQF
TRBV5-1	12	TRBJ1-1	ASSLGQMNTEAF